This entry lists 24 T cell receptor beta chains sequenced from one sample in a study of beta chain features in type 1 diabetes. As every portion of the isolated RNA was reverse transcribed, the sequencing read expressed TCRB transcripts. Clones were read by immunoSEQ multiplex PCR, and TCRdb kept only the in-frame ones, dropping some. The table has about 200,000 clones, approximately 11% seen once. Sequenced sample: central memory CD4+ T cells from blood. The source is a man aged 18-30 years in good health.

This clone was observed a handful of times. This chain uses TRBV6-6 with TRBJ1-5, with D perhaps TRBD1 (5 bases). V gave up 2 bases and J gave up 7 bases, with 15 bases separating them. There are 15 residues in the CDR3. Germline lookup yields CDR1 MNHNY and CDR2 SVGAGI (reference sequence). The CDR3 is CASSYGWGVGQPQHF. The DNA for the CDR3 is TGTGCCAGCAGTTACGGATGGGGGGTTGGACAGCCCCAGCATTTT.

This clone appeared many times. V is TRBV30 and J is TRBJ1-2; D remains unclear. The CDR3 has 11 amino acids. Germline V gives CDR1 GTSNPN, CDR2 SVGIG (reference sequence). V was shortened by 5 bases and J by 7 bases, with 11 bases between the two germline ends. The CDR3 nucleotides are TGTGCCTGGCCTAATAGGGTTGGCTACACCTTC. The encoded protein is CAWPNRVGYTF.

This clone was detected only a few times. CDR3 residues: CASSLEGQWGTDTQYF. In DNA form, the CDR3 reads TGCGCCAGCAGCTTGGAAGGGCAGTGGGGCACAGATACGCAGTATTTT. V and J are TRBV5-1 and TRBJ2-3; the D is unclear. The CDR3 totals 16 residues. Germline assignment: CDR1 SGHRS and CDR2 YFSETQ. Deletions cut 0 bases from V and 1 base from J, with 12 bases between. Drawing the rest from reference TRBV5-1 and TRBJ2-3, the complete variable domain is KAGVTQTPRYLIKTRGQQVTLSCSPISGHRSVSWYQQTPGQGLQFLFEYFSETQRNKGNFPGRFSGRQFSNSRSEMNVSTLELGDSALYLCASSLEGQWGTDTQYFGPGTRLTVL.

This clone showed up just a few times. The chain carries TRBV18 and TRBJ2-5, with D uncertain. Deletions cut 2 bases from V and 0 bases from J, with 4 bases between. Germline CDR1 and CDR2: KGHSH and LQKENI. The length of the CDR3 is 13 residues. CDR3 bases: TGTGCCAGCTCACCAGCCTACCAAGAGACCCAGTACTTC. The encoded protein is CASSPAYQETQYF.

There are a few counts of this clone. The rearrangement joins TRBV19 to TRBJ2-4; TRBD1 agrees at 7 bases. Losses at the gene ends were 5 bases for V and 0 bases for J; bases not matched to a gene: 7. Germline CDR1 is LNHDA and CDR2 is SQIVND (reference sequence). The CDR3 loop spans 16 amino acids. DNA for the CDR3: TGTGCCAGTAGTTTGGGACAGTTAATAGCCAAAAACATTCAGTACTTC. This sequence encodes CASSLGQLIAKNIQYF.

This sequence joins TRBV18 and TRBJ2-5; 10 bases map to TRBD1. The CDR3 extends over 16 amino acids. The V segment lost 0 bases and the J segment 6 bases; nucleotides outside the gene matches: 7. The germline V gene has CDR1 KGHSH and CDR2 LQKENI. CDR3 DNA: TGTGCCAGCTCACCACCGCAGGGACAGGGGATACAGACCCAGTACTTC. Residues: CASSPPQGQGIQTQYF.

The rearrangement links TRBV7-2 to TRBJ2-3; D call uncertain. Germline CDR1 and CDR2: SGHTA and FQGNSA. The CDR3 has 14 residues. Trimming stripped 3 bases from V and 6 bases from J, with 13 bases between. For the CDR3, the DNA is TGTGCCAGCAGCTTTCGCTCCCCTGGGGATACGCAGTATTTT. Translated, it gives CASSFRSPGDTQYF.

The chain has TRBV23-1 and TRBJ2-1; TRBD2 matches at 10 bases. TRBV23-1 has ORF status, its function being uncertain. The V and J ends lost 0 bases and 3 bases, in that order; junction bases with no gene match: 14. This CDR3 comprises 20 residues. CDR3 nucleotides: TGCGCCAGCAGTCAATCGTCTTTCGTAGGACTAGCGGAAAACTACAATGAGCAGTTCTTC. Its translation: CASSQSSFVGLAENYNEQFF.

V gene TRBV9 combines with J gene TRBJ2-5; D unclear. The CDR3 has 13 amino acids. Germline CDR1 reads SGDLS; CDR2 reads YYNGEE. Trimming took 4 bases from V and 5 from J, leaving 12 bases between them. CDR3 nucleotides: TGTGCCAGCAGCCCCTCGGTACGGGAGACCCAGTACTTC. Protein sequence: CASSPSVRETQYF.

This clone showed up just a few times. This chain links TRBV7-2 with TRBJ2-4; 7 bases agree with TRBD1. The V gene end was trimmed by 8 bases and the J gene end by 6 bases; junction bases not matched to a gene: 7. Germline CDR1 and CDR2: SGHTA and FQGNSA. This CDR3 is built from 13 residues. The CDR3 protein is CASGYEGANIQYF. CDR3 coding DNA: TGTGCCAGCGGATACGAGGGGGCAAACATTCAGTACTTC.

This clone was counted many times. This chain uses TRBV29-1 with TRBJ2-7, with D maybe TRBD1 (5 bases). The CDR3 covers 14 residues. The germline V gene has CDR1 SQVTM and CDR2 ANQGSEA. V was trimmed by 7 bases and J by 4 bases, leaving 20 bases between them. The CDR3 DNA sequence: TGCAGCGCGGCGCGATCCAGGGATGGTTACGAGCAGTACTTC. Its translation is CSAARSRDGYEQYF.

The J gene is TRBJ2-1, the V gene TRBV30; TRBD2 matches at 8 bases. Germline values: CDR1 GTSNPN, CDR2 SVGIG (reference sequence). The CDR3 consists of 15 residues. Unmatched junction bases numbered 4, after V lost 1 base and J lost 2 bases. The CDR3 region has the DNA TGTGCCTGGAGTGGACGGGGGGGCGCCTACAATGAGCAGTTCTTC. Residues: CAWSGRGGAYNEQFF.

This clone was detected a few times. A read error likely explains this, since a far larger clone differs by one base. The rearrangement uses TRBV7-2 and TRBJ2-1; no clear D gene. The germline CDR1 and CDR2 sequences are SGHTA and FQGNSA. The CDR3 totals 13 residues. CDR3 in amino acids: CASSLAENNVQFF. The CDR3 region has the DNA TGTGCCAGCAGCTTAGCAGAGAACAATGTGCAGTTCTTC.

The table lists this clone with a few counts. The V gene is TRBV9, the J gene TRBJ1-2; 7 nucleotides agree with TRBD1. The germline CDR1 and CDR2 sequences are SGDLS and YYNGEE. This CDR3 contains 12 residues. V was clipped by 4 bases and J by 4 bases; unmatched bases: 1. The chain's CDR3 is CASSRDSYGYTF. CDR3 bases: TGTGCCAGCAGCCGGGACAGCTATGGCTACACCTTC.

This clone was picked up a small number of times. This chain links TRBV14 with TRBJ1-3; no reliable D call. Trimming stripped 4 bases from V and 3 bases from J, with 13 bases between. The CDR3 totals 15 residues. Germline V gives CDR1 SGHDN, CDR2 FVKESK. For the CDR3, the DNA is TGTGCCAGCAGCCGTTCCGGGGAAGGTGGAAACACCATATATTTT. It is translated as CASSRSGEGGNTIYF.

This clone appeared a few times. Here the CDR3 reads CASSERAAGGRETQYF. The DNA for the CDR3 is TGTGCCAGCAGTGAAAGAGCAGCGGGAGGGCGTGAGACCCAGTACTTC. V usage is TRBV6-1 and J usage is TRBJ2-5, with 10 bases matching TRBD2. The CDR3 is 16 residues long. V gave up 2 bases and J gave up 5 bases; unmatched junction bases: 8. Germline V gene lookup returns CDR1 MNHNS and CDR2 SASEGT.

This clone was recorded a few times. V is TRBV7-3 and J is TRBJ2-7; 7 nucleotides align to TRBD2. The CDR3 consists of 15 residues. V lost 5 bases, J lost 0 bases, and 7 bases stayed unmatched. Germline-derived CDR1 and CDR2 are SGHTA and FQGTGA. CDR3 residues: CASSPSRGSSYEQYF. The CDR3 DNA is TGTGCCAGCAGCCCCTCGCGGGGGAGCTCCTACGAGCAGTACTTC.

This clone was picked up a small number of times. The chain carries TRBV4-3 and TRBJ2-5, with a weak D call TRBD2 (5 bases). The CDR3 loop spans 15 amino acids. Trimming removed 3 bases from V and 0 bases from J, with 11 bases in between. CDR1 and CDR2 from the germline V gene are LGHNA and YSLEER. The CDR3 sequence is CASSQDWLYQETQYF. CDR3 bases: TGCGCCAGCAGCCAGGACTGGCTGTACCAAGAGACCCAGTACTTC.

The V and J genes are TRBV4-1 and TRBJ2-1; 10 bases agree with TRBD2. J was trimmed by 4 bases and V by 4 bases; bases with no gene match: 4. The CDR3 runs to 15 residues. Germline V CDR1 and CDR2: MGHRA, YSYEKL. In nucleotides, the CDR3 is TGCGCCAGCAGCCTTCTAGCGGGAGCGTACAATGAGCAGTTCTTC. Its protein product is CASSLLAGAYNEQFF.

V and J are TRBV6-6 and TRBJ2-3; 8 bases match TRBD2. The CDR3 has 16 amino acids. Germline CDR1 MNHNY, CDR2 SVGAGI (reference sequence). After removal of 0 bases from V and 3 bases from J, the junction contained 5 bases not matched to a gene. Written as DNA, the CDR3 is TGTGCCAGCAGTTACTCGGCTAGCGGGCATACAGATACGCAGTATTTT. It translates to CASSYSASGHTDTQYF.

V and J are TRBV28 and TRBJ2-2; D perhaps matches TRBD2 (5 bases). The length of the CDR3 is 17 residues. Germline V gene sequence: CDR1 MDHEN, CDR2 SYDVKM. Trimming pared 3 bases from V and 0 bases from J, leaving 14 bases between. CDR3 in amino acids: CASSFSLREANTGELFF. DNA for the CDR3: TGTGCCAGCAGTTTTAGCCTCCGGGAAGCGAACACCGGGGAGCTGTTTTTT.

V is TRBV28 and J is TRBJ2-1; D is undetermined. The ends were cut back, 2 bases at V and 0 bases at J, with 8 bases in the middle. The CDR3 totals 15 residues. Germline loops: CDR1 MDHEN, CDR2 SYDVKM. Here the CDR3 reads CASSLDIHSYNEQFF. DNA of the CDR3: TGTGCCAGCAGTTTAGACATCCACTCCTACAATGAGCAGTTCTTC. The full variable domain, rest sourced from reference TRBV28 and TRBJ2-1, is DVKVTQSSRYLVKRTGEKVFLECVQDMDHENMFWYRQDPGLGLRLIYFSYDVKMKEKGDIPEGYSVSREKKERFSLILESASTNQTSMYLCASSLDIHSYNEQFFGPGTRLTVL.

CDR3 loop: CASSQEWRTGELFF. DNA of the CDR3: TGCGCCAGCAGCCAAGAGTGGCGAACCGGGGAGCTGTTTTTT. The gene calls are TRBV4-3 and TRBJ2-2; D ambiguous. CDR1 is LGHNA, CDR2 YSLEER, per germline. The CDR3 extends over 14 amino acids. V gave up 0 bases and J gave up 5 bases, with 7 bases separating them.

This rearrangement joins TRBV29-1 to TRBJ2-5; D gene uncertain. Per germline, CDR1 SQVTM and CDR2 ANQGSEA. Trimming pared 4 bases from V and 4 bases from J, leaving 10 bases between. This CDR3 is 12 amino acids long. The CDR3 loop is CSVVVMGETQYF. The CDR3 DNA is TGCAGCGTTGTAGTTATGGGAGAGACCCAGTACTTC.